The present T cell receptor (beta chain) was sequenced within a study of blood T cells in healthy people across ages. Notes on the study in general: Naive T cell percentage showed a strong correlation with the diversity of TCR beta. There were more naive CD4+ cells and higher diversity in long-lived donors than in aged donors.

Sample-barcoded 5' priming and a J-beta primer mix drove a second PCR of about 6 to 12 cycles. Each of the cDNA molecules was tagged by a template-switch adaptor with 12 random nucleotides. Researchers report that each sample yielded at least 2.5 million CDR3-containing paired-end reads. TCRdb called the 5' RACE reads again in MiXCR, with one record for every CDR3 protein. The sample includes roughly 2 million distinct CDR3 sequences, 49% seen only once; the top ten take about 2.1%. Comment on this clonotype: Its specificity is not known.

Looked up from germline, CDR1 is SGHNT and CDR2 is YYREEE (reference sequence). Trimming took off 7 bases at V and 1 base at J, with 14 bases between the two ends. The CDR3 has 14 amino acids. This receptor was obtained from a woman between 40 and 50 years old in good health. The chain has TRBV5-4 and TRBJ2-5, with no clear D. Sequenced sample: blood. This chain's CDR3 is CASRVETSQETQYF. The DNA for the CDR3 is TGTGCCAGCCGGGTGGAAACAAGCCAAGAGACCCAGTACTTC.